This T cell receptor beta chain is drawn from a study of blood T cell repertoires in COVID-19. Study-level information: T cells, B-cell-depleted T cells, or PBMCs supplied cDNA or gDNA.

Sequenced by immunoSEQ multiplex PCR; TCRdb stores in-frame clones only, minus some. This repertoire shows 75,000 to 100,000 clones, 70% to 80% found once; its top ten account for roughly a quarter. Germline CDR1 MDHEN, CDR2 SYDVKM. Trimming removed 6 bases from V and 1 base from J, with 10 bases in between. The CDR3 sequence is 14 residues long. This clone was observed a handful of times. The genes are TRBV28 and TRBJ2-1; maybe TRBD2 (5 bases). Source material: peripheral blood. The TCR sequence derives from a man aged 65-85 years with acute or convalescent COVID-19. CDR3 amino acids: CASSPGGSYNEQFF. The CDR3 DNA follows: TGTGCCAGCAGCCCAGGCGGGTCCTACAATGAGCAGTTCTTC.